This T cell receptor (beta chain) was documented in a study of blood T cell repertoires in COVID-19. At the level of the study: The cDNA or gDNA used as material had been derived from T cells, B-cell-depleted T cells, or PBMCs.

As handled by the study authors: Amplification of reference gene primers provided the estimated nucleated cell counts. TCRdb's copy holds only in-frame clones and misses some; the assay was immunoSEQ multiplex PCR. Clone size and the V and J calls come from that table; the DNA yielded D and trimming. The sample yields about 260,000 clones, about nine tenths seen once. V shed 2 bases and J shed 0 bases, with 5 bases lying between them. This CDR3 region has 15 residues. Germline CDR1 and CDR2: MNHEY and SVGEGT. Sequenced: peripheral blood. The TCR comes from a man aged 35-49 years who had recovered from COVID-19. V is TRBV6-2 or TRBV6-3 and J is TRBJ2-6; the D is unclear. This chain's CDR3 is CASSYKPSGANVLTF. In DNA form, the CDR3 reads TGTGCCAGCAGTTACAAGCCCTCTGGGGCCAACGTCCTGACTTTC.